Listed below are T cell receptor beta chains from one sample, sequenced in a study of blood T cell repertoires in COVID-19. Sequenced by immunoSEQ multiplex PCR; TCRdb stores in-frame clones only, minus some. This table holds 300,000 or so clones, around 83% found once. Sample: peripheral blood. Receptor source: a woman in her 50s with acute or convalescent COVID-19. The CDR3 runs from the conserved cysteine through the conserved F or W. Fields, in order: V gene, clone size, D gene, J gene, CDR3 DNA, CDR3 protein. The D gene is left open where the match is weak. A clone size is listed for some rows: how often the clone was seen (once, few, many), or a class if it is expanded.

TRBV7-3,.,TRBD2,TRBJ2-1,TGTGCCAGCAGCAAACGCCCCGCGGGAGGGCCAGATGAGCAGTTCTTC,CASSKRPAGGPDEQFF
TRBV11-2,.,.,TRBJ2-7,TGTGCCAGCAGGGGATCCGGGACATATACCTACGAGCAGTACTTC,CASRGSGTYTYEQYF
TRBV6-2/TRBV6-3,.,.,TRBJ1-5,TGTGCCAGCAGTCGAGGTGGGGCAGGTGGACAGCCCCAGCATTTT,CASSRGGAGGQPQHF
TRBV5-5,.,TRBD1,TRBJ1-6,TGTGCCAGCAGCTTGGCGGCAGGGGGCCTTTCACCCCTCCACTTT,CASSLAAGGLSPLHF
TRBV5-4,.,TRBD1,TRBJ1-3,TGTGCCAGCAGCTTATCGTCAGGGGGCTCTGGAAACACCATATATTTT,CASSLSSGGSGNTIYF
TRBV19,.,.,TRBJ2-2,TGTGCCAGTTTACCGGGCGGGCTGACCGGGGAGCTGTTTTTT,CASLPGGLTGELFF
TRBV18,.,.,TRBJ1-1,TGTGCCAGCTCAGCGGACAGTTCTATGAACACTGAAGCTTTCTTT,CASSADSSMNTEAFF
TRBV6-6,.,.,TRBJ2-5,TGTGCCAGCAGTTATTTGGGGAGCCAAGAGACCCAGTACTTC,CASSYLGSQETQYF
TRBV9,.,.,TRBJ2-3,TGTGCCAGCAGCGTAGGACTGTCTAGCACAGATACGCAGTATTTT,CASSVGLSSTDTQYF
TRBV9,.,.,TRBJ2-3,TGTGCCAGCAGCGCGAGACTTGGGGATACGCAGTATTTT,CASSARLGDTQYF
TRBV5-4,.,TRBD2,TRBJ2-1,TGTGCCAGCAGCTCACTAGCGGGAGTGGAGAATGAGCAGTTCTTC,CASSSLAGVENEQFF
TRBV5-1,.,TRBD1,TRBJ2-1,TGCGCCAGCAGCTTGGCAGGGGGATTTGAGCAGTTCTTC,CASSLAGGFEQFF
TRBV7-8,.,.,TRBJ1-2,TGTGCCAGCAGCGCGATTATACAGGGTCTTGACTATGGCTACACCTTC,CASSAIIQGLDYGYTF
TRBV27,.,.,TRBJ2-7,TGTGCCAGCAGCCCCGGGACAACTGAGGAGCAGTACTTC,CASSPGTTEEQYF
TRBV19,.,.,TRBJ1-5,TGTGCCAGTAGTCGCGATGGGGGGGGGAATCAGCCCCAGCATTTT,CASSRDGGGNQPQHF
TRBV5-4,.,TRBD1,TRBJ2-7,TGTGCCAGCAGCTACCGGACAGGAACAACTCCGGGTGAGCAGTACTTC,CASSYRTGTTPGEQYF
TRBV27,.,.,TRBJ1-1,TGTGCCAGCACCCAAGAGGCCGGGAGGCTGGCTTTCTTT,CASTQEAGRLAFF
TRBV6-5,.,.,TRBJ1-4,TGTGCCAGCAGTCAGAATGAAAAACTGTTTTTT,CASSQNEKLFF
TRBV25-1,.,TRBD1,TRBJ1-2,TGTGCCAGCAGTTCCGAACAGGGGCGCTCTAACTATGGCTACACCTTC,CASSSEQGRSNYGYTF
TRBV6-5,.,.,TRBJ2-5,TGTGCCAGCAGTCAGGCGACAGCGCAAGAGACCCAGTACTTC,CASSQATAQETQYF
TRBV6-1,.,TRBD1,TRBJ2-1,TGTGCCAGCAGTGAACCGGGACAGGGAAAGAACAATGAGCAGTTCTTC,CASSEPGQGKNNEQFF
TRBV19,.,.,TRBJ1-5,TGTGCCAGTAGTTCCGTAACCCAGCATTTT,CASSSVTQHF
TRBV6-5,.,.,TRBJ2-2,TGTGCCAGCAGTTCATCAGGGGAGGGGGCCGGGGAGCTGTTTTTT,CASSSSGEGAGELFF
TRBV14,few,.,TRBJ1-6,TGTGCCAGCAGTCTTACGGGGGATTCACCCCTCCACTTT,CASSLTGDSPLHF
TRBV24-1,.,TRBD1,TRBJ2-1,TGTGCCACCAGTGATCACAGACAGGGGTTTGAGCAGTTCTTC,CATSDHRQGFEQFF
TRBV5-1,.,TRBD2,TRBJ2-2,TGCGCCAGCAGCCCGCGGACTAGCGGGGGGGCGGACACCGGGGAGCTGTTTTTT,CASSPRTSGGADTGELFF
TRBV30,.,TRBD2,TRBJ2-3,TGTGCCTGGAGTGTAGGGACTAGCGGGAGTGGAGGTACGCAGTATTTT,CAWSVGTSGSGGTQYF
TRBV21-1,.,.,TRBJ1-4,TGTGCCAGCAGCAAAGCGCTCGGGCGGGACAGGGGTGAAAAACTGTTTTTT,CASSKALGRDRGEKLFF
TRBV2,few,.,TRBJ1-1,TGTGCCAGCAGGCCCAGCGGGTTTGAAGCTTTCTTT,CASRPSGFEAFF
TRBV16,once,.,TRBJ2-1,TGTGCCAGCAGCCAATTCGATGAGCAGTTCTTC,CASSQFDEQFF
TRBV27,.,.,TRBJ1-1,TGTGCCAGCAGTTTAGCGGCATATAGATTGGACACTGAAGCTTTCTTT,CASSLAAYRLDTEAFF
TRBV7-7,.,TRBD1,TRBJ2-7,TGTGCCAGCAGCCCAAGACAGGGTCCTGGGGAGCAGTACTTC,CASSPRQGPGEQYF
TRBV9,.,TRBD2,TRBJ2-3,TGTGCCAGCAGCGTAGGAGCGGGGACAGATACGCAGTATTTT,CASSVGAGTDTQYF
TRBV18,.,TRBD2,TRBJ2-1,TGTGCCAGCTCGGGACTAGCGGGGGCGGATGAGCAGTTCTTC,CASSGLAGADEQFF
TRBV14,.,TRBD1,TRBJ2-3,TGTGCCAGCAGCACCTTTCCGGGACAGGGGGCAGATACGCAGTATTTT,CASSTFPGQGADTQYF
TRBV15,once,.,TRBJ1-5,TGTGCCACCAGCAGAGATAGGGACTCCTACAATCAGCCCCAGCATTTT,CATSRDRDSYNQPQHF
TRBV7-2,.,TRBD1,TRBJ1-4,TGTGCCAGCGTCCCTGACAGGGGGCGCGAAAAACTGTTTTTT,CASVPDRGREKLFF
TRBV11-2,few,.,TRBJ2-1,TGTGCCAGCAGCTTTCCGGGAGGAGGGGGCAATGAGCAGTTCTTC,CASSFPGGGGNEQFF
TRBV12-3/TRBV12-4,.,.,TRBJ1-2,TGTGCCAGCAGTTTCCAGAACTATGGCTACACCTTC,CASSFQNYGYTF
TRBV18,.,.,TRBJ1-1,TGTGCCAGCTCACTTACGAAGGGGTTGAACACTGAAGCTTTCTTT,CASSLTKGLNTEAFF
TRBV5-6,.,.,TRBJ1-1,TGTGCCAGCAGCTTGGACAGGGTGAACACTGAAGCTTTCTTT,CASSLDRVNTEAFF
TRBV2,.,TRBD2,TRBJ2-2,TGTGCCAGCAGTTCTAGCGGGCTGACCGGGGAGCTGTTTTTT,CASSSSGLTGELFF
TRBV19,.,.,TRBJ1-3,TGTGCCAGTACCTCGGGGGGCTCTGGAAACACCATATATTTT,CASTSGGSGNTIYF